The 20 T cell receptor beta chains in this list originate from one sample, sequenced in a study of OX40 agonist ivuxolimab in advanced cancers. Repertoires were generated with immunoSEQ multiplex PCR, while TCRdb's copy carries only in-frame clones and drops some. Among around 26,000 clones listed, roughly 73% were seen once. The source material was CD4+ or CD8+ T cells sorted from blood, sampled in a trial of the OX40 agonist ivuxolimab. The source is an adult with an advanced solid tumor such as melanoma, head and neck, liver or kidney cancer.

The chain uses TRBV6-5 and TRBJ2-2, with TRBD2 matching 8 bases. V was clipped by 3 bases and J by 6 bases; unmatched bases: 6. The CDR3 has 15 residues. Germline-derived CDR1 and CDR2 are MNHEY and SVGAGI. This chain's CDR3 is CASSYTGGAAGELFF. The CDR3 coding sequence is TGTGCCAGCAGTTATACCGGGGGGGCCGCCGGGGAGCTGTTTTTT.

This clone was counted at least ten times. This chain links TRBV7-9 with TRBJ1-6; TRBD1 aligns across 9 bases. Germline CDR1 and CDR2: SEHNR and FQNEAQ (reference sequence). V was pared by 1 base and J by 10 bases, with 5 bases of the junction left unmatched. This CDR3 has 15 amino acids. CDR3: CASSLGTGEDSPLHF. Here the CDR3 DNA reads TGTGCCAGCAGCTTAGGGACAGGGGAGGACTCACCCCTCCACTTT.

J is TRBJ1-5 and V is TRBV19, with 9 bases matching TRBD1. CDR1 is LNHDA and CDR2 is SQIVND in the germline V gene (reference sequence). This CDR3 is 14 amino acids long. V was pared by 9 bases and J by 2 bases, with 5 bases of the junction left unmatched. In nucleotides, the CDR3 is TGTGCCAGCCTACAGGGGGCCGGCAATCAGCCCCAGCATTTT. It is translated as CASLQGAGNQPQHF.

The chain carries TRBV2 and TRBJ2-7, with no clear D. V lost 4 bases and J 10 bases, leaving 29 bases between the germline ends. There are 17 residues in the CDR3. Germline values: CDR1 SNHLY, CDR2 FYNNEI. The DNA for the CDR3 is TGTGCCAGCAGTGCCCAGAAGAGTATTTCCTGGGTCTTTGAACAGTACTTC. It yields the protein CASSAQKSISWVFEQYF.

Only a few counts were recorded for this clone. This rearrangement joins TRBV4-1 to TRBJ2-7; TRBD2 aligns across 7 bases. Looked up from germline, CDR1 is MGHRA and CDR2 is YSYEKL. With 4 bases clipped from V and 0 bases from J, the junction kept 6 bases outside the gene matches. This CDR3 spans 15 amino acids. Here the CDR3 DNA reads TGCGCCAGCAGCCTCTCGCGGGGGAGCTCCTACGAGCAGTACTTC. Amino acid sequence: CASSLSRGSSYEQYF.

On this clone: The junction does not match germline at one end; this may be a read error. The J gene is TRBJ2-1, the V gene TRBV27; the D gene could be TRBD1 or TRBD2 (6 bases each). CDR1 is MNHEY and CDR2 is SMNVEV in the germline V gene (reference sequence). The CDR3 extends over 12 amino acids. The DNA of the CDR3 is TGTGCCAGCAGAGGGGGGTACAGTGAGCAGTTCTTC. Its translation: CASRGGYSEQFF.

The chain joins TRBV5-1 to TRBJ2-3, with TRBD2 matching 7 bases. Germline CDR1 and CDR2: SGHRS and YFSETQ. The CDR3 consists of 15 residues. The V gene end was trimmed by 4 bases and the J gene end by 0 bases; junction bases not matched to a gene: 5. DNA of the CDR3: TGCGCCAGCAGCAGTAGCGGGCCCAGCACAGATACGCAGTATTTT. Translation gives CASSSSGPSTDTQYF.

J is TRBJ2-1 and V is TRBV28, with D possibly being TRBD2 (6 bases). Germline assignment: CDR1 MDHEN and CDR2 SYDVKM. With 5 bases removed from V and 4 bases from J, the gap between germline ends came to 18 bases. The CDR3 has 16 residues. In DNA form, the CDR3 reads TGTGCCAGCAGTCCCCCCGTGGTAGCGGAATACAATGAGCAGTTCTTC. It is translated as CASSPPVVAEYNEQFF.

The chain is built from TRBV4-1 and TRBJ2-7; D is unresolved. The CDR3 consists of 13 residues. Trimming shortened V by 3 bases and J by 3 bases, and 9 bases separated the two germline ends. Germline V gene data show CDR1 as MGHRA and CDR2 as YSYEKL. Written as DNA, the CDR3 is TGCGCCAGCAGCCAGCCGGGTTTCTACGAGCAGTACTTC. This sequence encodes CASSQPGFYEQYF.

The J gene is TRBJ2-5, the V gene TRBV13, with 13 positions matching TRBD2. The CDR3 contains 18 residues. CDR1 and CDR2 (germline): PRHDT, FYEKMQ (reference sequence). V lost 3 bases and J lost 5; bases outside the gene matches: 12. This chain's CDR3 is CASSFLGTSGIPGETQYF. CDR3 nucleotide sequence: TGTGCCAGCAGCTTCTTGGGGACTAGCGGGATTCCAGGGGAGACCCAGTACTTC.

The CDR3 sequence: CASSHQETQYF. In DNA form, the CDR3 reads TGTGCCAGCAGTCATCAAGAGACCCAGTACTTC. The chain combines TRBV27 with TRBJ2-5; D is ambiguous. The CDR3 contains 11 residues. The germline gives CDR1 MNHEY, CDR2 SMNVEV (reference sequence). Trimming pared 5 bases from V and 2 bases from J, leaving 3 bases between.

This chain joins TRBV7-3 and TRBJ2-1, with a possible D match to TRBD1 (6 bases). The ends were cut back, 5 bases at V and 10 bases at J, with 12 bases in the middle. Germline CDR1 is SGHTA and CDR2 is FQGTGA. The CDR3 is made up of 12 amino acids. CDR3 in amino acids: CASSDYREEQFF. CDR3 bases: TGTGCCAGCAGCGACTACAGGGAAGAGCAGTTCTTC. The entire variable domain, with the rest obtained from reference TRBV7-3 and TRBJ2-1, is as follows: GAGVSQTPSNKVTEKGKYVELRCDPISGHTALYWYRQSLGQGPEFLIYFQGTGAADDSGLPNDRFFAVRPEGSVSTLKIQRTERGDSAVYLCASSDYREEQFFGPGTRLTVL.

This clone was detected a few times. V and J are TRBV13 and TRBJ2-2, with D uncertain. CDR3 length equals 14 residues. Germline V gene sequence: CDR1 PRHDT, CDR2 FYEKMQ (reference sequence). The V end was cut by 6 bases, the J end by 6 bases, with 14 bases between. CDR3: CASSLGSSPGELFF. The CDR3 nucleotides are TGTGCCAGCAGTCTGGGTAGCTCTCCCGGGGAGCTGTTTTTT.

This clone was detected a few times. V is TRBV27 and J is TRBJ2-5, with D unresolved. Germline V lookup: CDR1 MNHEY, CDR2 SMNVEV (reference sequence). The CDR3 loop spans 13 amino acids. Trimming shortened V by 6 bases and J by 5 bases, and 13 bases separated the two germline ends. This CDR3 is CASSGVVGETQYF. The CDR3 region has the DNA TGTGCCAGCAGCGGCGTGGTAGGGGAGACCCAGTACTTC.

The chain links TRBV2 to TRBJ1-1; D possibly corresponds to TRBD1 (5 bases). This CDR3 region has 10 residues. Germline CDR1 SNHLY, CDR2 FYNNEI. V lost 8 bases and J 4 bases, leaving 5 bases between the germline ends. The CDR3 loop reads CASGGTEAFF. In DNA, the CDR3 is TGTGCCAGCGGGGGCACTGAAGCTTTCTTT. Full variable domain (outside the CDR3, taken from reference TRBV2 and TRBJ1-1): EPEVTQTPSHQVTQMGQEVILRCVPISNHLYFYWYRQILGQKVEFLVSFYNNEISEKSEIFDDQFSVERPDGSNFTLKIRSTKLEDSAMYFCASGGTEAFFGQGTRLTVV.

In DNA form, the CDR3 reads TGTGCCAGCAGCACACACGACAGGGGGGGTTTTCGATCACCCCTCCACTTT. Amino acids: CASSTHDRGGFRSPLHF. The J gene is TRBJ1-6, the V gene TRBV7-9; TRBD1 matches at 9 bases. The CDR3 consists of 17 residues. J was trimmed by 10 bases and V by 5 bases; bases with no gene match: 15. Germline values: CDR1 SEHNR, CDR2 FQNEAQ (reference sequence).

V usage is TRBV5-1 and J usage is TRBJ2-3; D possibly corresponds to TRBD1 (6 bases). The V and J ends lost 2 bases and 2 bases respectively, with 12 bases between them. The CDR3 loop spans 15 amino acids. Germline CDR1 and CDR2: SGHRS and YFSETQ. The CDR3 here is CASSFLDSDTDTQYF. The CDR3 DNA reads TGCGCCAGCAGCTTCTTGGACAGCGACACAGATACGCAGTATTTT.

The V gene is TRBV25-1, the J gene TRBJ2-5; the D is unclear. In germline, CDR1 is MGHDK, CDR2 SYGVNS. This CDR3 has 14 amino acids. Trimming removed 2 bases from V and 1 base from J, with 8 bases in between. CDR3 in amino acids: CASSEASFQETQYF. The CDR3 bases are TGTGCCAGCAGTGAAGCGAGCTTCCAAGAGACCCAGTACTTC.

The CDR3 DNA sequence: TGTGCCAGCAGCTTATCATCGGCAGCGAACACTGAAGCTTTCTTT. The encoded protein is CASSLSSAANTEAFF. This chain joins TRBV7-9 and TRBJ1-1; D is undetermined. V lost 2 bases, J lost 1 base, and 11 bases lay in between. CDR3 length equals 15 residues. CDR1 is SEHNR, CDR2 FQNEAQ, per germline (reference sequence).

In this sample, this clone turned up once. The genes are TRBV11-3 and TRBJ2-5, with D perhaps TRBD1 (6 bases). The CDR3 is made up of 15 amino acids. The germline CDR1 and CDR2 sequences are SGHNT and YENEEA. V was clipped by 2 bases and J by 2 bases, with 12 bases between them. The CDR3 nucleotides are TGTGCCAGCAGCTTAAAGCAGGGGCCTCAAGAGACCCAGTACTTC. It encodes CASSLKQGPQETQYF. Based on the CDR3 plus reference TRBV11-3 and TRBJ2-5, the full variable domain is EAGVVQSPRYKIIEKKQPVAFWCNPISGHNTLYWYLQNLGQGPELLIRYENEEAVDDSQLPKDRFSAERLKGVDSTLKIQPAELGDSAVYLCASSLKQGPQETQYFGPGTRLLVL.